The table lists the clone carrying this T cell receptor (beta chain) with a count of one. There are 13 residues in the CDR3. V was pared by 11 bases and J by 3 bases, with 8 bases of the junction left unmatched. Germline-derived CDR1 and CDR2 are LNHDA and SQIVND (reference sequence). These data are taken from a study of blood T cell repertoires in COVID-19. Background on the study: T cells, B-cell-depleted T cells, or PBMCs supplied cDNA or gDNA.

Assay used: immunoSEQ multiplex PCR; TCRdb lists only in-frame clones, some missing. The sample contains 200,000 to 250,000 clones, roughly 84% of which appear only once. The V and J genes are TRBV19 and TRBJ2-3; 7 positions match TRBD2. The sequence came from a man aged 45 to 65 with COVID-19, enrolled during active disease. The source material was peripheral blood. In nucleotides, the CDR3 is TGTGCCGGGCAGACTAGCTTGACAGATACGCAGTATTTT. It yields the protein CAGQTSLTDTQYF.